This is a list of T cell receptor beta chains from one sample in a study of blood T cell repertoires in COVID-19. TCRdb keeps only in-frame clones here, not all; method: immunoSEQ multiplex PCR. This sample has roughly 190,000 clones, with about 85% found just once. Sample: peripheral blood. All receptors come from a man aged 55-75 years with active or convalescent COVID-19. Both conserved end residues are part of each CDR3. The D gene is left open where the match is weak. Clone size is not always given. Where it is, it says once, few, many or a class for expanded clones.

D: TRBD2; size: .; V: TRBV19; J: TRBJ2-7; CDR3: CASSILAGNYEQYF; DNA: TGTGCCAGTAGTATTCTAGCGGGGAACTACGAGCAGTACTTC
D: TRBD1; size: .; V: TRBV5-1; J: TRBJ1-4; CDR3: CASSSQGADNEKLFF; DNA: TGCGCCAGCAGCTCGCAGGGGGCCGATAATGAAAAACTGTTTTTT
D: .; size: .; V: TRBV3-1/TRBV3-2; J: TRBJ2-4; CDR3: CASSQGTKVKNIQYF; DNA: TGTGCCAGCAGCCAAGGGACAAAAGTCAAAAACATTCAGTACTTC
D: .; size: .; V: TRBV5-4; J: TRBJ2-7; CDR3: CASRLGGEISYEQYF; DNA: TGTGCCAGCAGATTAGGGGGGGAGATCTCCTACGAGCAGTACTTC
D: TRBD1; size: .; V: TRBV18; J: TRBJ1-1; CDR3: CASSEKGARLNWAFF; DNA: TGTGCCAGCTCAGAAAAGGGGGCTCGACTGAATTGGGCTTTCTTT
D: TRBD2; size: few; V: TRBV29-1; J: TRBJ2-3; CDR3: CSVELPAGGLTDTQYF; DNA: TGCAGCGTTGAACTCCCAGCGGGGGGCCTGACAGATACGCAGTATTTT
D: TRBD1; size: .; V: TRBV2; J: TRBJ2-1; CDR3: CASRGDSSYNEQFF; DNA: TGTGCCAGCCGAGGGGACAGCTCCTACAATGAGCAGTTCTTC
D: .; size: .; V: TRBV19; J: TRBJ2-2; CDR3: CASSSLSPTGELFF; DNA: TGTGCCAGTAGTAGTCTTAGTCCCACCGGGGAGCTGTTTTTT
D: TRBD1; size: .; V: TRBV30; J: TRBJ1-2; CDR3: CAWSYPGQVNYGYTF; DNA: TGTGCCTGGAGTTACCCGGGACAGGTTAACTATGGCTACACCTTC
D: .; size: .; V: TRBV10-2; J: TRBJ2-1; CDR3: CASRNRDEQFF; DNA: TGCGCCAGCAGGAACCGGGATGAGCAGTTCTTC
D: .; size: .; V: TRBV5-1; J: TRBJ2-3; CDR3: CASSLGLAVGTDTQYF; DNA: TGCGCCAGCAGCTTGGGCTTAGCGGTCGGCACAGATACGCAGTATTTT
D: .; size: once; V: TRBV6-1; J: TRBJ2-7; CDR3: CASSEREGGGYEQYF; DNA: TGTGCCAGCAGTGAAAGGGAGGGGGGCGGCTACGAGCAGTACTTC
D: TRBD2; size: .; V: TRBV2; J: TRBJ2-2; CDR3: CASRRLAGPAGELFF; DNA: TGTGCCAGCAGGCGACTAGCGGGCCCGGCCGGGGAGCTGTTTTTT
D: .; size: .; V: TRBV6-5; J: TRBJ1-1; CDR3: CASSPMNTEAFF; DNA: TGTGCCAGCAGTCCTATGAACACTGAAGCTTTCTTT
D: TRBD2; size: .; V: TRBV5-1; J: TRBJ2-5; CDR3: CASSPVGAGGQETQYF; DNA: TGCGCCAGCAGCCCCGTGGGAGCGGGGGGGCAGGAGACCCAGTACTTC
D: .; size: .; V: TRBV9; J: TRBJ1-3; CDR3: CASSPGDSGNTIYF; DNA: TGTGCCAGCAGCCCGGGGGACTCTGGAAACACCATATATTTT
D: .; size: once; V: TRBV25-1; J: TRBJ2-2; CDR3: CASSDPIAATGELFF; DNA: TGTGCCAGCAGCGACCCAATAGCGGCCACCGGGGAGCTGTTTTTT
D: .; size: .; V: TRBV21-1; J: TRBJ2-3; CDR3: CASSKKPGTSGSTDTQYF; DNA: TGTGCCAGCAGCAAGAAACCCGGGACTAGCGGAAGCACAGATACGCAGTATTTT
D: .; size: .; V: TRBV2; J: TRBJ2-3; CDR3: CASSEARAGPTDTQYF; DNA: TGTGCCAGCAGTGAAGCCCGAGCGGGCCCCACAGATACGCAGTATTTT
D: .; size: .; V: TRBV5-1; J: TRBJ1-2; CDR3: CASSPGTGYGYTF; DNA: TGCGCCAGCAGCCCCGGGACTGGCTATGGCTACACCTTC
D: .; size: .; V: TRBV2; J: TRBJ2-1; CDR3: CASSSNRVYEQFF; DNA: TGTGCCAGCAGTAGCAACAGGGTCTATGAGCAGTTCTTC
D: TRBD1; size: .; V: TRBV27; J: TRBJ1-4; CDR3: CASSQGTGREKLFF; DNA: TGTGCCAGCAGTCAGGGGACAGGGCGTGAAAAACTGTTTTTT
D: TRBD1; size: .; V: TRBV24-1; J: TRBJ2-2; CDR3: CATSDPGQGVSGELFF; DNA: TGTGCCACCAGTGATCCGGGACAGGGGGTATCCGGGGAGCTGTTTTTT
D: TRBD2; size: .; V: TRBV5-1; J: TRBJ2-1; CDR3: CASSPRPGLSPYNEQFF; DNA: TGCGCCAGCAGCCCCCGCCCGGGACTAAGTCCCTACAATGAGCAGTTCTTC
D: .; size: .; V: TRBV6-5; J: TRBJ1-4; CDR3: CASSSSARSEKLFF; DNA: TGTGCCAGCAGTTCAAGCGCGAGGAGCGAAAAACTGTTTTTT
D: .; size: .; V: TRBV7-3; J: TRBJ2-1; CDR3: CASSSPQGSEQFF; DNA: TGTGCCAGCAGCTCCCCGCAGGGCTCTGAGCAGTTCTTC
D: TRBD1; size: .; V: TRBV5-1; J: TRBJ2-3; CDR3: CASSLTGTADTQYF; DNA: TGCGCCAGCAGCCTGACAGGGACCGCGGATACGCAGTATTTT